The clone carrying this T cell receptor beta chain was picked up a small number of times. Its antigen is still unknown. This specimen belongs to a study of blood T cells in healthy people across ages. Whole-study findings and limits: Older individuals had lower TCR beta diversity per million T cells (the decline was roughly linear). As naive T cell percentage varied, TCR beta diversity correlated strongly with it.

Then a second PCR, running about 6 to 11 cycles, was carried out with a sample-barcoded 5' primer and a J-beta primer mix. TCRdb re-derived calls from the 5' RACE reads in MiXCR, one entry per CDR3 protein. The sample shows roughly 1,700,000 distinct CDR3 sequences, about 30% of them seen only once. PBMCs, at least 6 million per sample, were isolated. This receptor was identified in a woman aged 25 to 39 in good health. Sequenced sample: blood.

The CDR3 DNA reads TGTGCCAGCAGTTCAGATCCCTGGGACGGAGGGACAGATACGCAGTATTTT. It translates to CASSSDPWDGGTDTQYF. The chain carries TRBV7-9 and TRBJ2-3; tentatively, D is TRBD2 (6 bases). Germline values: CDR1 SEHNR, CDR2 FQNEAQ (reference sequence). V lost 6 bases and J 3 bases, leaving 22 bases between the germline ends. This CDR3 is 17 amino acids long.